Presented here are 4 T cell receptor beta chains from one specimen sequenced in a study of regulatory T cells in long-lasting Graves disease. Time point specified: newly diagnosed GD, antithyroid drugs for less than 3 months. Researchers made the TCR library from RNA that was extracted from PBMCs. Building the TCR beta libraries relied on iRepertoire HTBI primers, and CDR3 regions underwent Arm-PCR. One entry per CDR3 protein results from TCRdb running MiXCR on the multiplex PCR reads. Altogether some 500,000 distinct CDR3 sequences are present, roughly 15% being singletons, with the ten largest covering 20% to 25%. These data are also associated with another study on T cells in Graves' hyperthyroidism and ophthalmopathy.

This sample comprised peripheral blood mononuclear cells (PBMCs), obtained at new diagnosis, from a patient treated with antithyroid drugs. Receptor source: a woman aged 35-60 years with Graves disease.

This clonotype has ten or more counts. The chain combines TRBV28 with TRBJ1-2; the D is unclear. Trimming cost V 6 bases and J 4 bases, with 18 bases left between them. Germline V gene sequence: CDR1 MDHEN, CDR2 SYDVKM. The CDR3 covers 15 residues. DNA for the CDR3: TGTGCCAGCAGCCCCGGTGGTGTGTCTGGCTATGGCTACACCTTC. It encodes CASSPGGVSGYGYTF.

This clonotype has ten or more counts. CDR3 sequence reads: CAWSSGGPQHF. DNA for the CDR3: TGTGCCTGGAGTAGCGGGGGGCCCCAGCATTTT. The gene calls are TRBV30 and TRBJ1-5, with TRBD1 as a possible D gene (5 bases). V dropped 2 bases and J dropped 9 bases, with 8 bases sitting between them. The germline V gene encodes CDR1 GTSNPN and CDR2 SVGIG (reference sequence). The CDR3 runs to 11 residues.

V usage is TRBV12-3 or TRBV12-4 and J usage is TRBJ1-3, with TRBD1 matching over 7 bases. V dropped 8 bases and J dropped 7; count of bases not matched to a gene: 8. The CDR3 extends over 13 amino acids. CDR3 protein: CASSRDSRNTIYF. The CDR3 DNA reads as TGTGCCAGCTCCCGGGACAGCCGGAACACCATATATTTT.

This clonotype came up a few times. The chain recombines TRBV11-3 with TRBJ2-2, with 7 bases identical to TRBD2. CDR1 and CDR2 from the germline V gene are SGHNT and YENEEA. The CDR3 length is 16 residues. V shed 5 bases and J 1 base; nucleotides not matched to a gene: 7. CDR3 DNA: TGTGCCAGCAGCCCCCGGGGGGTCGAGAACACCGGGGAGCTGTTTTTT. Its protein product is CASSPRGVENTGELFF.